A selection of T cell receptor beta chains follows, all from one sample in a study of T cells in Graves' hyperthyroidism and ophthalmopathy. MiXCR, applied by TCRdb to the multiplex PCR reads, yields one record per CDR3 protein. The repertoire holds about 420,000 distinct CDR3 sequences, more than 15% seen once, with approximately 8% in the top ten. Sequenced material: blood. The receptors originated from a woman aged 18-30 years with Graves' hyperthyroidism. The CDR3 runs from the conserved cysteine through the conserved F or W. D genes are given only for firm matches. The size of a clone is reported for some rows only, either as once, few or many, or as a class for expanded clones.

NA	TRBJ1-2	many	TRBV18	TGTGCCAGCTCACCAGGGGAGAGGTTAAACTATGGCTACACCTTC	CASSPGERLNYGYTF
NA	TRBJ2-3	NA	TRBV5-4	TGTGCCAGCGGTCCTCTCACGGGCACAGATACGCAGTATTTT	CASGPLTGTDTQYF
NA	TRBJ2-5	many	TRBV2	TGTGCCAGCAGTGACGGACAAGAGACCCAGTACTTC	CASSDGQETQYF
TRBD1	TRBJ2-7	NA	TRBV5-6	TGTGCCAGCACCCCCGGGACAGGTGCCTACGAGCAGTACTTC	CASTPGTGAYEQYF
TRBD1	TRBJ2-5	many	TRBV2	TGTGCCAGCAGGGGCGACAGGGCGGAGACCCAGTACTTC	CASRGDRAETQYF
NA	TRBJ2-5	few	TRBV5-1	TGCGCCAGCAGCTCACCTGACCAGACGGAGACCCAGTACTTC	CASSSPDQTETQYF
NA	TRBJ2-7	NA	TRBV12-3/TRBV12-4	TGTGCCAGCAGTTTCTACGGAGGAACCTACGAGCAGTACTTC	CASSFYGGTYEQYF
TRBD2	TRBJ2-2	many	TRBV20-1	TGCAGTGCTAGCCCGACTAGCGGGAGAGGGTACACCGGGGAGCTGTTTTTT	CSASPTSGRGYTGELFF
TRBD2	TRBJ2-7	many	TRBV20-1	TGCAGTGCTCCCAAGGCGGGAGGGCAGTACGAGCAGTACTTC	CSAPKAGGQYEQYF
NA	TRBJ1-1	NA	TRBV11-2	TGTGCCAGCAGCTTAGTTCCCGACCGATTCACTATGAACACTGAAGCTTTCTTT	CASSLVPDRFTMNTEAFF
TRBD1	TRBJ1-6	many	TRBV6-1	TGTGCCAGCTCGAGACAGGGTGTAGGTTCACCCCTCCACTTT	CASSRQGVGSPLHF
TRBD1	TRBJ2-7	many	TRBV19	TGTGCCAGTAGTATACCGGGACAGCCTGAAGACGAGCAGTACTTC	CASSIPGQPEDEQYF
TRBD1	TRBJ2-1	NA	TRBV19	TGTGCCAGTAGTAAAAAAACACAGGGGGACAATGAGCAGTTCTTC	CASSKKTQGDNEQFF
TRBD2	TRBJ2-1	many	TRBV9	TGTGCCAGCAGCACCAATAGCGGGAGGGCCCCGAATGAGCAGTTCTTC	CASSTNSGRAPNEQFF
NA	TRBJ1-4	few	TRBV11-2	TGTGCCAGCAGCTTAGCCCCCCCCCCGGGGTGGGCTAATGAAAAACTGTTTTTT	CASSLAPPPGWANEKLFF
TRBD2	TRBJ2-2	many	TRBV7-3	TGTGCCAGCAGCCTGTACCCTCGGGGGGGGAACACCGGGGAGCTGTTTTTT	CASSLYPRGGNTGELFF
TRBD1	TRBJ1-5	many	TRBV7-9	TGTGCCAGCAGCTTAGGAGGCCTGGACAGGGAAAGCAATCAGCCCCAGCATTTT	CASSLGGLDRESNQPQHF
NA	TRBJ2-3	many	TRBV5-1	TGCGCCAGCAGCTTCTCCCCCCTCGAAGGGGTGAGGCAGTATTTT	CASSFSPLEGVRQYF
NA	TRBJ1-2	many	TRBV24-1	TGTGCCACCAGTGATTTAGAGAGAGCTGGCTACACCTTC	CATSDLERAGYTF
NA	TRBJ2-1	many	TRBV2	TGTGCCAGCAATCCTACCGGCGGGAATGAGCAGTTCTTC	CASNPTGGNEQFF
TRBD2	TRBJ2-1	many	TRBV18	TGTGCCAGCTCACCAATCGGGGTTGGAGCGGGAGGCTCAGGAGAGCAGTTCTTC	CASSPIGVGAGGSGEQFF
NA	TRBJ1-2	many	TRBV9	TGTGCCAGCAGCCCCTATGAAGGCTATGGCTACACCTTC	CASSPYEGYGYTF
NA	TRBJ2-4	many	TRBV28	TGTGCCAGCACCGGGGGACAGATAGCCAAAAACATTCAGTACTTC	CASTGGQIAKNIQYF
TRBD2	TRBJ2-3	many	TRBV3-1	TGTGCCAGCAGCCAGATAGCGGGCCCCAGCACAGATACGCAGTATTTT	CASSQIAGPSTDTQYF
TRBD2	TRBJ2-7	many	TRBV9	TGTGCCAGCAGCGTACTAGCGGGAGGCCCTCCCTACGAGCAGTACTTC	CASSVLAGGPPYEQYF
NA	TRBJ2-7	many	TRBV7-8	TGTGCCAGCAGCTTAGTGCACGGGACATCCTCGTACGAGCAGTACTTC	CASSLVHGTSSYEQYF
TRBD2	TRBJ2-1	many	TRBV12-3/TRBV12-4	TGTGCCAGCAGTTTAGGATCTAGCGGGAGGTTGGGTGAGCAGTTCTTC	CASSLGSSGRLGEQFF
NA	TRBJ1-6	NA	TRBV6-6	TGTGCCAGCAGTTACTCGATAGTGGGAACTTCACCCCTCCACTTT	CASSYSIVGTSPLHF
NA	TRBJ2-1	many	TRBV2	TGTGCCAGCAGTGAGCGGGGTGCCTACAATGAGCAGTTCTTC	CASSERGAYNEQFF
NA	TRBJ2-3	many	TRBV20-1	TGCAGTTCGCGGACTCTGCGGTTCCATACGCAGTATTTT	CSSRTLRFHTQYF
NA	TRBJ2-7	many	TRBV3-1	TGTGCCAGCAGCCAAGATGGACAGCGGTTCTCCGTGCAGTACTTC	CASSQDGQRFSVQYF
TRBD1	TRBJ2-7	NA	TRBV12-3/TRBV12-4	TGTGCCAGCCAAGCGACAGGGTCTGGCGAGCAGTACTTC	CASQATGSGEQYF
TRBD1	TRBJ2-7	few	TRBV29-1	TGCAGCGGGGGGGGACAGGGGGGCACCTACGAGCAGTACTTC	CSGGGQGGTYEQYF
NA	TRBJ1-2	many	TRBV5-5	TGTGCCAGCAGCTTGGCGTGGCCTGGGGGAGGCTACACCTTC	CASSLAWPGGGYTF
NA	TRBJ1-2	many	TRBV27	TGTGCCAGCAGTTTATCAACGACAGCCTATGGCTACACCTTC	CASSLSTTAYGYTF
TRBD2	TRBJ2-3	many	TRBV7-3	TGTGCCAGCAGCTCCTCACTAGCGACTAGCACAGATACGCAGTATTTT	CASSSSLATSTDTQYF
TRBD2	TRBJ2-4	few	TRBV27	TGTGCCAGCAGTTCAGCGACTAGCGGGGTTACAAACATTCAGTACTTC	CASSSATSGVTNIQYF
NA	TRBJ1-2	many	TRBV3-1	TGTGCCAGCAGCCATCAAGGGCAGGGTGGCTACACCTTC	CASSHQGQGGYTF
NA	TRBJ1-5	many	TRBV18	TGTGCCAGCTCACCAAACGAGGGGGGCAATCAGCCCCAGCATTTT	CASSPNEGGNQPQHF
TRBD2	TRBJ2-3	NA	TRBV6-6	TGTGCCAGCAGTTACCTGGGGCCCCAGGGACTAGCGGGAGCGGGAGGTACGCAGTATTTT	CASSYLGPQGLAGAGGTQYF
TRBD2	TRBJ2-5	few	TRBV19	TGTGCCAGTAGTATTCGTGGGAGGGCCTGGGGAGAGACCCAGTACTTC	CASSIRGRAWGETQYF
NA	TRBJ2-7	NA	TRBV28	TGTGCCAGCGGACAGATGCCCTTAACCTACGAGCAGTACTTC	CASGQMPLTYEQYF